The subject of this entry is one T cell receptor beta chain. Which antigen it targets is not known. One base away there is no much larger clone; base qualities are not given. For sequencing of the TCRbeta CDR3 region, genomic DNA was extracted from the sorted cells. The immunoSEQ Assay was used to sequence the TCRbeta CDR3 regions. TCRdb's version of the immuneACCESS table is confined to in-frame rearrangements and falls short of the full clone set. An unresolved V gene accounts for under half of the shortfall where checked; the remainder is of unknown origin. For this sample the table gives 90,000 to 100,000 clones, of which approximately 91% were detected only once. Clones ranked in the top ten supply 0.82% of the sample. Patients with a history of autoimmune disease or receiving systemic immunosuppression were excluded from the trial. Peripheral blood for TCR sequencing was drawn from every dose cohort at baseline, at cycle 4 day 1 and at cycle 7 day 1. The samples were drawn from a first-in-human, open-label, multicenter phase I dose-escalation trial of ivuxolimab. Adults with locally advanced or metastatic melanoma, renal cell carcinoma, hepatocellular carcinoma or head and neck squamous cell carcinoma were enrolled in the trial. Before TCR sequencing, CD4+ and CD8+ T cells were separately sorted from peripheral blood.

The data originate from a study of OX40 agonist ivuxolimab in advanced cancers. As for the study more broadly: The costimulatory receptor OX40 (CD134) was targeted by ivuxolimab, a fully human IgG2 agonistic monoclonal antibody. The paper describes the monotherapy dose-escalation part (N of about 54 patients) of the phase I trial of ivuxolimab. Three dose-escalation patients achieved partial responses, one with hepatocellular carcinoma and two with cutaneous melanoma. The dose-escalation cohort was around 83% male with a mean age of about 60 years, ranging from roughly 20 to 80. Patients were allowed to have had prior anti-PD-1, anti-PD-L1 or anti-CTLA-4 therapy, and approximately 40% of the dose-escalation patients had been treated with checkpoint inhibitors. Intravenous ivuxolimab was administered to patients every 2 weeks at six dose levels: 0.01, 0.1, 0.3, 1.5, 3 and 10 mg/kg. Peripheral TCRbeta sequencing aimed to test whether ivuxolimab altered TCR sequence diversity and caused clonal T-cell expansion. Among the approximately 54 dose-escalation patients, around 19 had hepatocellular carcinoma, approximately 15 melanoma, 9 renal cell carcinoma and 9 head and neck cancer.

What the work shows at the level of the full study, not this receptor alone: After ivuxolimab, expanded clones were on average more numerous among CD8+ T cells than among CD4+ T cells. At doses of 0.1 to 3.0 mg/kg, clonal expansion of both CD4+ and CD8+ T cells in blood was seen between baseline and week 6. Which antigens the clonally expanded peripheral T cells were specific for was not determined. Partial responders in the 0.1-3.0 mg/kg groups had among the lowest normalized peripheral clonal expansion, especially among CD8+ T cells. Low levels of normalized T-cell clonal expansion were also seen in some patients who did not respond.

Taken from cysteine to phenylalanine, the CDR3 has 14 residues. Only CDR3 DNA remains: 42 bases, in frame from the first base. V has 6 bases trimmed and J has 9 bases trimmed; junction bases matching no gene number 8. From the germline V gene (reference sequence), CDR1 is LNHDA and CDR2 is SQIVND. This TCR derives from an adult with an advanced solid tumor such as melanoma, head and neck, liver or kidney cancer. This sequence uses TRBV19 and TRBJ2-1, with TRBD2 identical over 10 junction bases. The input for sequencing was CD4+ or CD8+ T cells sorted from blood, taken in a trial of the OX40 agonist ivuxolimab. The nucleotide sequence reads TGTGCCAGTAGGCGGGGACTAGCGTTCTTTGAGCAGTTCTTC. This yields the protein CASRRGLAFFEQFF.